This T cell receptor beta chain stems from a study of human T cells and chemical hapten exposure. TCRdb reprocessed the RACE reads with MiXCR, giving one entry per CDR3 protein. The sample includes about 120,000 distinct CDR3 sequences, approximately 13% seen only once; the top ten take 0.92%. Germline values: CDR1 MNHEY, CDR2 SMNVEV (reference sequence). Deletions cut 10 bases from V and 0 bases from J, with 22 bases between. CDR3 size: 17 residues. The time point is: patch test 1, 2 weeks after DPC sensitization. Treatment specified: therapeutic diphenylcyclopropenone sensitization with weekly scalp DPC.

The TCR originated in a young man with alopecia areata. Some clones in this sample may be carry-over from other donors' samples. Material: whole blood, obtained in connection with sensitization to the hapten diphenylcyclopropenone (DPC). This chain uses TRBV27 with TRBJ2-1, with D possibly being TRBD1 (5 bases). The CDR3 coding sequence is TGTGCCATCCATCCCAATACAGGTCTAAGCTCCTACAATGAGCAGTTCTTC. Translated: CAIHPNTGLSSYNEQFF.